This T cell receptor beta chain originates from a study of technical replicates of blood from a few donors (dated by TCRdb to about 2017). Library construction relied on the immunoSEQ multiplex PCR assay. TCRdb took this table from immuneACCESS and kept in-frame rearrangements with V and J called. Such tables lack part of the clones; where checked against another copy, unresolved V genes explain under half of the gap, and the rest is unexplained. In this sample the table shows tens of thousands of clones, around 94% of which occur a single time. The ten most abundant clones make up more than 0.35% of the sample. Comment on this clone: Its specific antigen is unknown. No qualities accompany the bases; no much larger clone lies one base away.

Unmatched junction bases come to 1, with V trimmed by 4 bases and J by 3 bases. Its CDR3 holds 13 amino acids, cysteine through phenylalanine. CDR3 DNA is the only sequence kept; it has 39 bases, read in frame from the first base. CDR1 and CDR2 were assigned from the germline V gene as SGHTA and FQGTGA. The chain links TRBV7-3 with TRBJ1-1; 8 central bases correspond to TRBD1. This receptor was obtained from a human donor in good health. Material: T cells isolated from PBMCs. Here the CDR3 is given as CASSSDRDTEAFF. The sequence in DNA is TGTGCCAGCAGCTCGGACAGGGACACTGAAGCTTTCTTT.